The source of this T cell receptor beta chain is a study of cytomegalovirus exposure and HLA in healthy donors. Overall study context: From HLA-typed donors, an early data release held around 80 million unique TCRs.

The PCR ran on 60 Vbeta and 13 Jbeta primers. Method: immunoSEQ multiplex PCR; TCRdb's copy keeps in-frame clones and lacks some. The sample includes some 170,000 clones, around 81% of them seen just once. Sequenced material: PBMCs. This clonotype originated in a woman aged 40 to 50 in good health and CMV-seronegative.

The CDR3 DNA reads TGCAGCTCCCCCGGGGGTAGGCACTCGAACACCGGGGAGCTGTTTTTT. Translation: CSSPGGRHSNTGELFF. The V gene is TRBV29-1, the J gene TRBJ2-2; TRBD2 is a possible D gene (6 bases). Trimming stripped 8 bases from V and 0 bases from J, with 19 bases between. The CDR3 is made up of 16 amino acids. From germline, CDR1 is SQVTM and CDR2 ANQGSEA.